These T cell receptor beta chains were read from a single sample in a study of shared T cell receptors in the human thymus. Only in-frame clones appear in the TCRdb table, and some are missing; sequencing was by immunoSEQ multiplex PCR. The sample carries hundreds of thousands of clones, approximately 95% recorded once. Source material: thymocytes. The receptors derive from a human donor. Both conserved end residues are part of each CDR3. A D gene is named only where the DNA matches it firmly. Size tells how often a clone was seen (once, few, many) or the class of an expanded clone, and some rows leave it out.

J gene | V gene | clone size | D gene | CDR3 DNA | CDR3 protein
TRBJ1-1 | TRBV6-5 | . | . | TGTGCCAGCAGTTACCCAGGGTCGCCCACTGAAGCTTTCTTT | CASSYPGSPTEAFF
TRBJ2-1 | TRBV5-1 | . | TRBD2 | TGCGCCAGCAGCGTGCAAGCGGGAGGCTCCTACAATGAGCAGTTCTTC | CASSVQAGGSYNEQFF
TRBJ2-5 | TRBV28 | . | . | TGTGCCAGCAGTTCCGACAAAGCCCGAGAGACCCAGTACTTC | CASSSDKARETQYF
TRBJ2-3 | TRBV29-1 | once | . | TGCAGCGTTGAGGCCGGGGAGCTTGATACGCAGTATTTT | CSVEAGELDTQYF
TRBJ2-3 | TRBV7-2 | . | . | TGTGCCAGCAGCCTGAAGTCGCGGGTAGGGCAGTATTTT | CASSLKSRVGQYF
TRBJ1-1 | TRBV7-9 | . | . | TGTGCCAGCAGCTTAGAGGGGACCACTGAAGCTTTCTTT | CASSLEGTTEAFF
TRBJ2-1 | TRBV23-1 | . | TRBD2 | TGCGCCAGCAGTCAATCTCCACTAGCGGACTACAATGAGCAGTTCTTC | CASSQSPLADYNEQFF
TRBJ2-3 | TRBV28 | . | . | TGTGCCAGCAGTTTAATGTCCACGGCAGATACGCAGTATTTT | CASSLMSTADTQYF
TRBJ2-1 | TRBV4-1 | . | TRBD2 | TGCGCCAGCAGCTCCGCTAGCGGGAGCTCCTACAATGAGCAGTTCTTC | CASSSASGSSYNEQFF
TRBJ2-7 | TRBV13 | . | . | TGTGCCAGCAGCACGCACAGTAGTAACGAGCAGTACTTC | CASSTHSSNEQYF
TRBJ1-2 | TRBV2 | . | TRBD1 | TGTGCTTATACCGGGGGGACAGGGGCTAAATATGGCTACACCTTC | CAYTGGTGAKYGYTF
TRBJ1-3 | TRBV29-1 | . | . | TGCAGCGTTCAAGGGAGCTCTGGAAACACCATATATTTT | CSVQGSSGNTIYF
TRBJ2-7 | TRBV2 | . | TRBD2 | TGTGCCAGCAGGGGGGACCCAACCGGGACTAGCGGCCTTTACGAGCAGTACTTC | CASRGDPTGTSGLYEQYF
TRBJ2-1 | TRBV15 | . | . | TGTGCCACCAGCATCAAGGCGGTAATTAGATATCCTCCTCGGAATGAGCAGTTCTTC | CATSIKAVIRYPPRNEQFF
TRBJ2-6 | TRBV27 | once | . | TGTGCCAGCACCAGGGCTGGGGCCAACGTCCTGACTTTC | CASTRAGANVLTF
TRBJ2-2 | TRBV14 | . | TRBD2 | TGTGCCAGCAGTCATACCGGGACTAAGAACACCGGGGAGCTGTTTTTT | CASSHTGTKNTGELFF
TRBJ1-2 | TRBV28 | . | . | TGTGCCAGCAGTTTTCAGGCGGGGGAAAATGGCTACACCTTC | CASSFQAGENGYTF
TRBJ1-2 | TRBV10-3 | . | . | TGTGCCATCAGTGAGTCAAAGGGGCTGGGCTATGGCTACACCTTC | CAISESKGLGYGYTF
TRBJ2-1 | TRBV28 | . | TRBD2 | TGTGCCAGCAGTTCGGGACTACTCAATGAGCAGTTCTTC | CASSSGLLNEQFF
TRBJ1-1 | TRBV5-1 | . | . | TGCGCCAGCAGCTTGGGCCTCTTGGACGCGGAGACTGAAGCTTTCTTT | CASSLGLLDAETEAFF
TRBJ2-2 | TRBV5-6 | . | . | TGTGCCAGCAGCTTGGAAGGCGGGGGCTACACCGGGGAGCTGTTTTTT | CASSLEGGGYTGELFF
TRBJ1-2 | TRBV28 | . | . | TGTGCCAGCAGTGAGGACGGGGGGAGAGGCTACACCTTC | CASSEDGGRGYTF